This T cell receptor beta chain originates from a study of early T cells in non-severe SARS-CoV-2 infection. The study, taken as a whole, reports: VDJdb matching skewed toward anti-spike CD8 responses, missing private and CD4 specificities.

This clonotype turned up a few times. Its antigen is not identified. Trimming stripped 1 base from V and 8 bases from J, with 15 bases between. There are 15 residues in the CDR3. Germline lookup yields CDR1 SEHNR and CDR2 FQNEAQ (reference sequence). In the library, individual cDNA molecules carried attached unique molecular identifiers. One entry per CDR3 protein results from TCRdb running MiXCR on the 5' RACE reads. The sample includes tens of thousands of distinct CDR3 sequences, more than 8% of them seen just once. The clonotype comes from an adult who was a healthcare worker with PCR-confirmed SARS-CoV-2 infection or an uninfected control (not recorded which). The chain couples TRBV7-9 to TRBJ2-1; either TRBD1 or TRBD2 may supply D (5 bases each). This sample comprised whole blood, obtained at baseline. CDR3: CASSLGEFRGDEQFF. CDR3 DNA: TGTGCCAGCAGCTTAGGCGAATTTCGGGGCGATGAGCAGTTCTTC. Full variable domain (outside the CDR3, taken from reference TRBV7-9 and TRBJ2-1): DTGVSQNPRHKITKRGQNVTFRCDPISEHNRLYWYRQTLGQGPEFLTYFQNEAQLEKSRLLSDRFSAERPKGSFSTLEIQRTEQGDSAMYLCASSLGEFRGDEQFFGPGTRLTVL.